One and the same sample provided the 20 T cell receptor beta chains below, sequenced in a study of blood T cell repertoires in COVID-19. TCRdb's table, derived via immunoSEQ multiplex PCR, lists solely in-frame clones and lacks some. The sample yields more than 200,000 clones, nearly 90% seen once. The sequenced material came from peripheral blood. Source of these receptors: a man aged 18 to 30 with active or convalescent COVID-19.

This chain joins TRBV7-2 and TRBJ2-2, with 7 bases identical to TRBD2. Germline V CDR1 and CDR2: SGHTA, FQGNSA. This CDR3 spans 15 amino acids. V trimming: 6 bases; J trimming: 4 bases; junction bases outside the gene matches: 8. The CDR3 nucleotides read TGTGCCAGCAGTCGATCGGGGGGTGGCACCGGGGAGCTGTTTTTT. This sequence encodes CASSRSGGGTGELFF.

The chain joins TRBV10-3 to TRBJ2-3, with 8 positions matching TRBD2. CDR1 ENHRY and CDR2 SYGVKD come from the germline V gene. The V and J ends lost 6 bases and 4 bases, in that order; junction bases with no gene match: 9. There are 15 residues in the CDR3. The CDR3 DNA sequence: TGTGCCATCAGGCGTAACGGGGGGGGCCCAGATACGCAGTATTTT. Translated: CAIRRNGGGPDTQYF.

The chain is built from TRBV7-2 and TRBJ2-1; 16 bases align to TRBD2. V was pared by 5 bases and J by 8 bases, with 9 bases of the junction left unmatched. Germline V lookup: CDR1 SGHTA, CDR2 FQGNSA. The CDR3 extends over 17 amino acids. The CDR3 bases are TGTGCCAGCAGCCCGGGACTAGCGGGAGGGGCCCCGCATGAGCAGTTCTTC. This sequence encodes CASSPGLAGGAPHEQFF.

The gene calls are TRBV14 and TRBJ2-7; D ambiguous. Germline V gene data show CDR1 as SGHDN and CDR2 as FVKESK. CDR3 size: 14 residues. V was trimmed by 4 bases and J by 3 bases, leaving 13 bases between them. The CDR3 DNA is TGTGCCAGCAGCCGCGTCCTTGGCGGCTACGAGCAGTACTTC. Its protein is CASSRVLGGYEQYF.

The chain couples TRBV5-1 to TRBJ1-1, with TRBD1 identical over 12 bases. Germline loops: CDR1 SGHRS, CDR2 YFSETQ. The CDR3 extends over 16 amino acids. V was clipped by 4 bases and J by 0 bases; unmatched bases: 4. CDR3 sequence (DNA): TGCGCCAGCAGCCACGGGACAGGGGGCCTGAACACTGAAGCTTTCTTT. Its protein product is CASSHGTGGLNTEAFF.

This rearrangement joins TRBV4-3 to TRBJ2-1; no clear D. V was shortened by 1 base and J by 0 bases, with 10 bases between the two germline ends. Germline assignment: CDR1 LGHNA and CDR2 YSLEER. The CDR3 length is 16 residues. The CDR3 reads CASSQAPGSSYNEQFF. The CDR3 DNA reads as TGCGCCAGCAGCCAAGCCCCAGGCAGCTCCTACAATGAGCAGTTCTTC.

V is TRBV28 and J is TRBJ2-7; 7 bases are shared with TRBD1. CDR1 and CDR2 from the germline V gene are MDHEN and SYDVKM. Trimming took 7 bases from V and 2 from J; bases not matched to a gene: 8. The CDR3 is made up of 14 amino acids. CDR3 in DNA: TGTGCCAGCAAACCTGGGACAGTGACCTACGAGCAGTACTTC. Its protein product is CASKPGTVTYEQYF.

The chain combines TRBV9 with TRBJ1-1, with unresolved D. The CDR3 loop spans 18 amino acids. Trimming shortened V by 3 bases and J by 0 bases, and 21 bases separated the two germline ends. Germline CDR1 and CDR2: SGDLS and YYNGEE. CDR3 in amino acids: CASSDSPRQGRMNTEAFF. The CDR3 region has the DNA TGTGCCAGCAGCGATAGTCCACGACAAGGTAGGATGAACACTGAAGCTTTCTTT. Drawing the rest from reference TRBV9 and TRBJ1-1, the complete variable domain is DSGVTQTPKHLITATGQRVTLRCSPRSGDLSVYWYQQSLDQGLQFLIQYYNGEERAKGNILERFSAQQFPDLHSELNLSSLELGDSALYFCASSDSPRQGRMNTEAFFGQGTRLTVV.

This clone showed up just once. The V call is TRBV28, the J call TRBJ2-2; D is possibly TRBD1 (6 bases). Looked up from germline, CDR1 is MDHEN and CDR2 is SYDVKM. This CDR3 has 13 residues. Trimming pared 8 bases from V and 1 base from J, leaving 8 bases between. The CDR3 here is CASSGQNTGELFF. DNA of the CDR3: TGTGCCAGCTCGGGACAGAACACCGGGGAGCTGTTTTTT.

The genes are TRBV19 and TRBJ1-1; D is perhaps TRBD1 (5 bases). Between the trimmed V and J ends, which lost 2 bases and 4 bases, there was a span of 14 bases. From germline, CDR1 is LNHDA and CDR2 SQIVND (reference sequence). CDR3 size: 15 residues. The CDR3 here is CASSISAGPSTEAFF. For the CDR3, the DNA is TGTGCCAGTAGTATAAGCGCAGGGCCGTCCACTGAAGCTTTCTTT. The variable domain in full, with the rest retrieved from reference TRBV19 and TRBJ1-1, is DGGITQSPKYLFRKEGQNVTLSCEQNLNHDAMYWYRQDPGQGLRLIYYSQIVNDFQKGDIAEGYSVSREKKESFPLTVTSAQKNPTAFYLCASSISAGPSTEAFFGQGTRLTVV.

The chain links TRBV25-1 to TRBJ2-5; 9 bases map to TRBD1. The CDR3 spans 13 residues. Germline V gene sequence: CDR1 MGHDK, CDR2 SYGVNS. J was trimmed by 5 bases and V by 10 bases; bases with no gene match: 8. The CDR3 here is CAISGQGTETQYF. CDR3 bases: TGTGCCATTTCTGGACAGGGGACCGAGACCCAGTACTTC.

The chain couples TRBV10-3 to TRBJ1-1, with D possibly matching TRBD1 (6 bases). Germline-derived CDR1 and CDR2 are ENHRY and SYGVKD. CDR3 length: 15 amino acids. With 3 bases removed from V and 2 bases from J, the gap between germline ends came to 13 bases. The CDR3 spells CAISDLGAANTEAFF. CDR3 in DNA: TGTGCCATCAGTGACCTGGGGGCCGCTAACACTGAAGCTTTCTTT.

The rearrangement uses TRBV12-5 and TRBJ2-1, with D possibly TRBD1 on 6 matching bases. CDR3 length: 16 amino acids. V was clipped by 1 base and J by 6 bases, with 16 bases between them. The V gene's germline CDR1 is LGHNT and CDR2 FRNRAP. The chain's CDR3 is CASGLATPGQLNEQFF. In DNA, the CDR3 is TGTGCTAGTGGTTTGGCCACACCTGGACAGCTCAATGAGCAGTTCTTC. The complete variable domain, with remaining parts taken from reference TRBV12-5 and TRBJ2-1, reads DARVTQTPRHKVTEMGQEVTMRCQPILGHNTVFWYRQTMMQGLELLAYFRNRAPLDDSGMPKDRFSAEMPDATLATLKIQPSEPRDSAVYFCASGLATPGQLNEQFFGPGTRLTVL.

This clone was seen just once. The chain carries TRBV27 and TRBJ2-7, with D possibly TRBD1 on 5 matching bases. The CDR3 covers 16 residues. V lost 4 bases and J lost 1, with 17 bases in between. Per the germline V gene, CDR1 is MNHEY and CDR2 is SMNVEV (reference sequence). The CDR3 DNA is TGTGCCAGCAGTTCAGACTCGACAGACTGGTCCTACGAGCAGTACTTC. It specifies CASSSDSTDWSYEQYF.

This chain connects TRBV7-3 to TRBJ2-1, with a possible D match to TRBD2 (5 bases). The CDR3 runs to 15 residues. Deletions cut 5 bases from V and 3 bases from J, with 14 bases between. Germline CDR1 SGHTA, CDR2 FQGTGA. CDR3 sequence reads: CASSAKRKHYNEQFF. CDR3 bases: TGTGCCAGCAGCGCCAAGCGGAAACACTACAATGAGCAGTTCTTC.

The chain employs TRBV5-4 and TRBJ2-1; 10 nucleotides line up with TRBD2. Losses at the gene ends were 1 base for V and 4 bases for J; bases not matched to a gene: 2. The CDR3 has 15 residues. Germline-derived CDR1 and CDR2 are SGHNT and YYREEE (reference sequence). CDR3 amino acids: CASSLTSGTYNEQFF. CDR3 nucleotides: TGTGCCAGCAGCTTGACTAGCGGGACTTACAATGAGCAGTTCTTC.

This chain connects TRBV29-1 to TRBJ1-2; 9 bases align to TRBD1. CDR3 length: 13 residues. Germline V gene lookup returns CDR1 SQVTM and CDR2 ANQGSEA. The J segment lost 4 bases and the V segment lost 6 bases, leaving 6 bases of the junction unmatched. The CDR3 reads CSVPGTGTYGYTF. The CDR3 DNA sequence: TGCAGCGTCCCCGGGACAGGGACCTATGGCTACACCTTC.

This clone came up once. The CDR3 reads CASSPISGETQYF. In DNA, the CDR3 is TGCGCCAGCAGCCCCATATCAGGGGAGACCCAGTACTTC. This chain uses TRBV5-1 with TRBJ2-5, with D tentatively TRBD1 (5 bases). From germline, CDR1 is SGHRS and CDR2 YFSETQ. V lost 4 bases to trimming and J lost 5 bases, with 12 bases between them. CDR3 size: 13 residues. Based on the CDR3 plus reference TRBV5-1 and TRBJ2-5, the full variable domain is KAGVTQTPRYLIKTRGQQVTLSCSPISGHRSVSWYQQTPGQGLQFLFEYFSETQRNKGNFPGRFSGRQFSNSRSEMNVSTLELGDSALYLCASSPISGETQYFGPGTRLLVL.

This chain links TRBV27 with TRBJ2-1, with 12 bases that match TRBD2. The CDR3 sequence is 16 residues long. After removal of 8 bases from V and 2 bases from J, the junction contained 7 bases not matched to a gene. The V gene's germline CDR1 is MNHEY and CDR2 SMNVEV (reference sequence). CDR3 in DNA: TGTGCCAGCCGCCGACTAGCGGGAGTGGCCTACAATGAGCAGTTCTTC. It encodes CASRRLAGVAYNEQFF.

The chain has TRBV7-8 and TRBJ2-7; D possibly corresponds to TRBD2 (5 bases). This CDR3 spans 13 amino acids. Trimming took off 3 bases at V and 5 bases at J, with 11 bases between the two ends. The germline V gene has CDR1 SGHVS and CDR2 FQNEAQ. CDR3 in amino acids: CASSLGRGNEQYF. The CDR3, as DNA: TGTGCCAGCAGCTTGGGGAGAGGTAACGAGCAGTACTTC. The complete variable domain, with remaining parts taken from reference TRBV7-8 and TRBJ2-7, reads GAGVSQSPRYKVAKRGQDVALRCDPISGHVSLFWYQQALGQGPEFLTYFQNEAQLDKSGLPSDRFFAERPEGSVSTLKIQRTQQEDSAVYLCASSLGRGNEQYFGPGTRLTVT.